This is a list of T cell receptor beta chains from one sample in a study of shared clonotypes between healthy human individuals. Measured with immunoSEQ multiplex PCR; TCRdb has only the in-frame clones, and not every one. Of around 940,000 clones in the sample, 76% were seen once. Sequenced input: memory CD4+ T cells sorted from blood. These receptor sequences come from a man aged 18 to 30 in good health. CDR3s include the opening cysteine and the closing phenylalanine or tryptophan. The D gene is left open where the match is weak. Clone sizes are given selectively: once, few, many, or a class where the clone is expanded.

CDR3 protein: CATVSGRDTIYF
CDR3 DNA: TGTGCCACCGTCTCGGGCAGGGACACCATATATTTT
clone size: -
V gene: TRBV6-6
J gene: TRBJ1-3
D gene: -

CDR3 protein: CASSLERGAPFTSTNEKLFF
CDR3 DNA: TGTGCCAGCTCCCTGGAGCGGGGGGCTCCATTTACTTCAACTAATGAAAAACTGTTTTTT
clone size: once
V gene: TRBV18
J gene: TRBJ1-4
D gene: -

CDR3 protein: CASSREKTQFF
CDR3 DNA: TGTGCCAGCAGCAGGGAGAAAACGCAGTTCTTC
clone size: -
V gene: TRBV5-6
J gene: TRBJ2-1
D gene: -

CDR3 protein: CASSPGGNQPQHF
CDR3 DNA: TGTGCCAGCTCACCAGGTGGCAATCAGCCCCAGCATTTT
clone size: -
V gene: TRBV18
J gene: TRBJ1-5
D gene: -

CDR3 protein: CASTLGGSYGYTF
CDR3 DNA: TGCGCCAGCACTCTTGGTGGCAGTTATGGCTACACCTTC
clone size: -
V gene: TRBV5-1
J gene: TRBJ1-2
D gene: -

CDR3 protein: CASSQELGLSTGELFF
CDR3 DNA: TGCGCCAGCAGCCAGGAATTGGGACTCTCCACCGGGGAGCTGTTTTTT
clone size: -
V gene: TRBV4-3
J gene: TRBJ2-2
D gene: -

CDR3 protein: CSVEPPLLINEQFF
CDR3 DNA: TGCAGTGTCGAACCCCCACTACTAATCAATGAGCAGTTCTTC
clone size: once
V gene: TRBV29-1
J gene: TRBJ2-1
D gene: -

CDR3 protein: CASSTGGLETQYF
CDR3 DNA: TGTGCCAGCAGTACAGGGGGGTTGGAGACCCAGTACTTC
clone size: few
V gene: TRBV11-2
J gene: TRBJ2-5
D gene: TRBD1

CDR3 protein: CAISESVIGNNEQFF
CDR3 DNA: TGTGCCATCAGTGAGTCAGTGATCGGGAACAATGAGCAGTTCTTC
clone size: -
V gene: TRBV10-3
J gene: TRBJ2-1
D gene: -

CDR3 protein: CSVDTGGADGYTF
CDR3 DNA: TGCAGCGTGGATACAGGGGGCGCTGATGGCTACACCTTC
clone size: -
V gene: TRBV29-1
J gene: TRBJ1-2
D gene: TRBD1

CDR3 protein: CASSTGQGNSPLHF
CDR3 DNA: TGTGCCAGCAGCACGGGACAGGGGAATTCACCCCTCCACTTT
clone size: few
V gene: TRBV5-6
J gene: TRBJ1-6
D gene: TRBD1

CDR3 protein: CASAGTNSNQPQHF
CDR3 DNA: TGTGCCAGCGCCGGGACAAATAGCAATCAGCCCCAGCATTTT
clone size: -
V gene: TRBV2
J gene: TRBJ1-5
D gene: -

CDR3 protein: CASSQESGLAGKLAKNIQYF
CDR3 DNA: TGCGCCAGCAGCCAAGAATCCGGGCTAGCGGGGAAATTAGCCAAAAACATTCAGTACTTC
clone size: -
V gene: TRBV4-3
J gene: TRBJ2-4
D gene: TRBD2

CDR3 protein: CASSPTRGQPQHF
CDR3 DNA: TGTGCCAGCAGTCCTACCCGGGGTCAGCCCCAGCATTTT
clone size: -
V gene: TRBV2
J gene: TRBJ1-5
D gene: -

CDR3 protein: CASSYSYSPDSPLHF
CDR3 DNA: TGTGCCAGCAGTTACTCCTATAGTCCGGATTCACCCCTCCACTTT
clone size: few
V gene: TRBV6-5
J gene: TRBJ1-6
D gene: -

CDR3 protein: CASRETGEMSPLHF
CDR3 DNA: TGTGCCAGCAGGGAGACCGGGGAGATGTCACCCCTCCACTTT
clone size: once
V gene: TRBV25-1
J gene: TRBJ1-6
D gene: -

CDR3 protein: CASSRDFLVTNEQFF
CDR3 DNA: TGTGCCAGTAGTCGCGACTTCCTGGTTACAAATGAGCAGTTCTTC
clone size: -
V gene: TRBV19
J gene: TRBJ2-1
D gene: -

CDR3 protein: CASSSRDFQETQYF
CDR3 DNA: TGTGCCAGCAGCTCCCGGGACTTCCAAGAGACCCAGTACTTC
clone size: -
V gene: TRBV5-4
J gene: TRBJ2-5
D gene: -

CDR3 protein: CASSPENLANEKLFF
CDR3 DNA: TGTGCCAGCTCACCAGAGAATTTGGCTAATGAAAAACTGTTTTTT
clone size: -
V gene: TRBV18
J gene: TRBJ1-4
D gene: -

CDR3 protein: CASSFTRTGQRTDTQYF
CDR3 DNA: TGTGCCAGCAGCTTTACCCGGACAGGGCAACGCACAGATACGCAGTATTTT
clone size: -
V gene: TRBV7-2
J gene: TRBJ2-3
D gene: TRBD1

CDR3 protein: CATSRDPSNQPQHF
CDR3 DNA: TGTGCCACCAGCAGAGACCCTAGCAATCAGCCCCAGCATTTT
clone size: -
V gene: TRBV15
J gene: TRBJ1-5
D gene: -

CDR3 protein: CASSKGGTYEQYF
CDR3 DNA: TGTGCCAGCAGCAAGGGAGGGACCTACGAGCAGTACTTC
clone size: -
V gene: TRBV5-4
J gene: TRBJ2-7
D gene: TRBD2

CDR3 protein: CASSPGLAETGELFF
CDR3 DNA: TGTGCCAGCTCCCCGGGACTAGCGGAAACCGGGGAGCTGTTTTTT
clone size: -
V gene: TRBV21-1
J gene: TRBJ2-2
D gene: -

CDR3 protein: CASSSQVSGANVLTF
CDR3 DNA: TGTGCCAGCAGCTCACAGGTCTCTGGGGCCAACGTCCTGACTTTC
clone size: -
V gene: TRBV7-9
J gene: TRBJ2-6
D gene: -

CDR3 protein: CASSQQENTEAFF
CDR3 DNA: TGCGCCAGCAGCCAACAGGAGAACACTGAAGCTTTCTTT
clone size: -
V gene: TRBV5-1
J gene: TRBJ1-1
D gene: -

CDR3 protein: CASSQGQGFGGNTIYF
CDR3 DNA: TGTGCCAGCAGCCAGGGACAGGGATTCGGTGGAAACACCATATATTTT
clone size: -
V gene: TRBV7-6
J gene: TRBJ1-3
D gene: TRBD1

CDR3 protein: CASSYGLALGDTQYF
CDR3 DNA: TGTGCCAGCAGCTATGGACTAGCGTTAGGGGATACGCAGTATTTT
clone size: -
V gene: TRBV7-9
J gene: TRBJ2-3
D gene: TRBD2

CDR3 protein: CASSELGTTSYNEQFF
CDR3 DNA: TGTGCCAGCAGTGAATTGGGAACCACCTCCTACAATGAGCAGTTCTTC
clone size: -
V gene: TRBV25-1
J gene: TRBJ2-1
D gene: -

CDR3 protein: CASSAGQSQTLHF
CDR3 DNA: TGTGCCAGCAGCGCGGGACAGAGTCAGACCCTCCACTTT
clone size: -
V gene: TRBV2
J gene: TRBJ1-6
D gene: TRBD1

CDR3 protein: CASLGRGQSSYEQYF
CDR3 DNA: TGTGCCAGCCTTGGGAGGGGACAAAGCTCCTACGAGCAGTACTTC
clone size: -
V gene: TRBV6-5
J gene: TRBJ2-7
D gene: -

CDR3 protein: CASSPRLGGGQSTDTQYF
CDR3 DNA: TGTGCCAGCAGCCCAAGACTCGGTGGAGGGCAAAGCACAGATACGCAGTATTTT
clone size: -
V gene: TRBV11-2
J gene: TRBJ2-3
D gene: -

CDR3 protein: CASSLELGQGAKIAKNIQYF
CDR3 DNA: TGTGCCAGCAGCTTAGAGTTAGGACAGGGGGCAAAGATAGCCAAAAACATTCAGTACTTC
clone size: few
V gene: TRBV11-2
J gene: TRBJ2-4
D gene: TRBD1

CDR3 protein: CASSPGLANLEGTTDTQYF
CDR3 DNA: TGTGCCAGCTCACCAGGACTAGCGAACCTAGAGGGAACCACAGATACGCAGTATTTT
clone size: -
V gene: TRBV18
J gene: TRBJ2-3
D gene: TRBD2

CDR3 protein: CASSPHDRLNSPLHF
CDR3 DNA: TGTGCCAGCAGCCCTCATGACAGACTTAATTCACCCCTCCACTTT
clone size: -
V gene: TRBV14
J gene: TRBJ1-6
D gene: -

CDR3 protein: CASSPRQGFIGHEQYF
CDR3 DNA: TGTGCCAGCAGCCCCAGACAGGGGTTCATAGGGCACGAGCAGTACTTC
clone size: few
V gene: TRBV5-6
J gene: TRBJ2-7
D gene: TRBD1

CDR3 protein: CASSLGGTGRTEAFF
CDR3 DNA: TGTGCCAGCAGCTTGGGGGGGACAGGGAGGACTGAAGCTTTCTTT
clone size: once
V gene: TRBV5-4
J gene: TRBJ1-1
D gene: TRBD1

CDR3 protein: CASSYSITYEQYF
CDR3 DNA: TGTGCCAGCAGTTACTCGATAACCTACGAGCAGTACTTC
clone size: -
V gene: TRBV6-6
J gene: TRBJ2-7
D gene: -

CDR3 protein: CASSSYLGEQYF
CDR3 DNA: TGTGCCAGCAGCTCCTACTTGGGCGAGCAGTACTTC
clone size: -
V gene: TRBV11-2
J gene: TRBJ2-7
D gene: -

CDR3 protein: CASSRDAQGTQYF
CDR3 DNA: TGTGCCAGCAGCCGGGACGCCCAGGGGACCCAGTACTTC
clone size: -
V gene: TRBV7-9
J gene: TRBJ2-5
D gene: -

CDR3 protein: CASSLLRTGVRSPLHF
CDR3 DNA: TGTGCCAGCAGCTTATTACGGACAGGGGTGAGGTCACCCCTCCACTTT
clone size: -
V gene: TRBV11-2
J gene: TRBJ1-6
D gene: TRBD1

CDR3 protein: CSVERNTEAFF
CDR3 DNA: TGCAGCGTTGAAAGGAACACTGAAGCTTTCTTT
clone size: -
V gene: TRBV29-1
J gene: TRBJ1-1
D gene: -

CDR3 protein: CASSQGVHNSPLHF
CDR3 DNA: TGTGCCAGCAGCCAGGGGGTACATAATTCACCCCTCCACTTT
clone size: once
V gene: TRBV9
J gene: TRBJ1-6
D gene: TRBD1

CDR3 protein: CAWSTLFSGTEAFF
CDR3 DNA: TGTGCCTGGAGTACCCTCTTCTCGGGGACTGAAGCTTTCTTT
clone size: few
V gene: TRBV30
J gene: TRBJ1-1
D gene: -

CDR3 protein: CASSARVETQYF
CDR3 DNA: TGTGCCAGCAGCGCCCGCGTGGAGACCCAGTACTTC
clone size: -
V gene: TRBV5-5
J gene: TRBJ2-5
D gene: -

CDR3 protein: CARSLVSEQYEQYF
CDR3 DNA: TGTGCCAGAAGCTTGGTTTCAGAGCAATACGAGCAGTACTTC
clone size: -
V gene: TRBV5-3
J gene: TRBJ2-7
D gene: -

CDR3 protein: CASSLSGTIYF
CDR3 DNA: TGTGCCAGCAGCCTCTCCGGGACCATCTACTTC
clone size: -
V gene: TRBV6-1
J gene: TRBJ1-2
D gene: -